Listed below are T cell receptor beta chains from one sample, sequenced in a study of T-cell memory formation after mild COVID-19. TCRdb independently ran MiXCR on the 5' RACE reads; one entry per CDR3 protein. Found here are approximately 490,000 distinct CDR3 sequences, roughly 20% of them singletons; the top ten hold 12%. Input material: PBMCs or a T cell subset sorted from them (not recorded which). The receptors shown here come from an adult woman who had mild COVID-19 (a few samples of this study predate the infection). Cell type and time point are not known. The CDR3 runs from the conserved cysteine through the conserved F or W. The D gene is left open where the match is weak. Clone size is given for some rows only: seen once, a few or many times, or a class if the clone is expanded.

v_gene	j_gene	d_gene	abundance	CDR3aa	CDR3nt
TRBV6-5	TRBJ1-6	NA	NA	CASSYGHSNSPLHF	TGTGCCAGCAGTTACGGTCATAGTAATTCACCCCTCCACTTT
TRBV12-3/TRBV12-4	TRBJ2-7	NA	few	CASSLLRKGSSYEQYF	TGTGCCAGCAGTTTACTTAGAAAGGGGAGCTCCTACGAGCAGTACTTC
TRBV29-1	TRBJ1-2	NA	few	CSVGQGPNYGYTF	TGCAGCGTCGGCCAGGGGCCTAACTATGGCTACACCTTC
TRBV5-5	TRBJ2-5	NA	NA	CASSPAGAGAQETQYF	TGTGCCAGCAGCCCCGCAGGGGCGGGGGCCCAAGAGACCCAGTACTTC
TRBV12-3/TRBV12-4	TRBJ2-1	NA	few	CASSHSGFSNEQFF	TGTGCCAGCAGTCATTCGGGGTTTTCCAATGAGCAGTTCTTC
TRBV7-9	TRBJ1-1	NA	NA	CASSPQQFEAFF	TGTGCCAGCAGCCCCCAACAGTTTGAAGCTTTCTTT
TRBV5-1	TRBJ1-5	NA	NA	CASSLTGPGDQPQHF	TGCGCCAGCAGCCTTACAGGGCCAGGCGATCAGCCCCAGCATTTT
TRBV4-1	TRBJ2-7	TRBD2	few	CASSPLAGGPYEQYF	TGTGCCAGCAGTCCACTTGCGGGAGGGCCCTACGAGCAGTACTTC
TRBV6-5	TRBJ1-6	TRBD1	NA	CASSVDRVNSPLHF	TGTGCCAGCAGTGTGGACAGGGTGAATTCACCCCTCCACTTT
TRBV13	TRBJ2-7	TRBD2	NA	CASSSPVTSGKSSYEQYF	TGTGCCAGCAGCTCGCCGGTTACTAGCGGGAAGAGCTCCTACGAGCAGTACTTC
TRBV7-2	TRBJ2-3	NA	NA	CASSLESYGSTDTQYF	TGTGCCAGCAGCTTAGAGTCCTATGGTAGCACAGATACGCAGTATTTT
TRBV5-1	TRBJ2-1	NA	few	CASSLGRTIHNEQFF	TGCGCCAGCAGCTTGGGACGGACTATCCACAATGAGCAGTTCTTC
TRBV12-3/TRBV12-4	TRBJ2-1	TRBD1	NA	CASSPPLGQGGNEQFF	TGTGCCAGCAGTCCACCGTTGGGACAGGGTGGAAATGAGCAGTTCTTC
TRBV2	TRBJ2-2	NA	few	CASSSGGKNTGELFF	TGTGCCAGCAGTTCTGGGGGGAAGAACACCGGGGAGCTGTTTTTT
TRBV5-5	TRBJ2-7	NA	many	CASSLGAGPVTYEQYF	TGTGCCAGCAGCTTGGGAGCCGGGCCTGTTACCTACGAGCAGTACTTC
TRBV7-8	TRBJ1-1	TRBD1	NA	CASSLGRGSRAEAFF	TGTGCCAGCAGCTTAGGCAGGGGGTCCCGTGCTGAAGCTTTCTTT
TRBV11-1	TRBJ2-7	TRBD1	NA	CASSVRDSGSEQYF	TGTGCCAGCAGCGTCCGGGACAGCGGAAGCGAGCAGTACTTC
TRBV12-3/TRBV12-4	TRBJ2-1	TRBD2	many	CASSPPGLAPPNEQFF	TGTGCCAGCAGTCCACCGGGACTAGCCCCCCCCAATGAGCAGTTCTTC
TRBV11-3	TRBJ2-3	NA	NA	CASSLVRTVDTQYF	TGTGCCAGCAGCTTAGTTCGGACAGTGGATACGCAGTATTTT
TRBV5-1	TRBJ1-1	TRBD1	NA	CASRTGQFNTEAFF	TGCGCCAGCAGAACGGGACAGTTCAACACTGAAGCTTTCTTT
TRBV7-8	TRBJ2-6	TRBD2	few	CASSLVREFSGANVLTF	TGTGCCAGCAGCTTAGTGCGGGAGTTCTCTGGGGCCAACGTCCTGACTTTC
TRBV29-1	TRBJ1-1	TRBD1	NA	CSVPQGANTEAFF	TGCAGCGTTCCCCAGGGGGCGAACACTGAAGCTTTCTTT